Presented here are 12 T cell receptor beta chains from one specimen sequenced in a study of T cell repertoires in cytomegalovirus infection. The antigens of these receptors remain unknown. From the reads, TCRdb called clonotypes with MiXCR, one entry per CDR3 protein. The sample has about 350,000 distinct CDR3 sequences, just under 35% seen once. The sample consisted of cultured PBMCs, taken from culture after CMV antigen stimulation. These TCRs come from a human donor in good health (CMV status not recorded). Some clones in this sample may be carry-over from other donors' samples.

This chain links TRBV6-6 with TRBJ2-7, with D possibly TRBD2 on 5 matching bases. This CDR3 region has 17 residues. Germline CDR1 reads MNHNY; CDR2 reads SVGAGI (reference sequence). Trimming stripped 0 bases from V and 7 bases from J, with 22 bases between. For the CDR3, the DNA is TGTGCCAGCAGTTACTCGAAGCTATCAGATCCTACGGGGGAGCAGTACTTC. It encodes CASSYSKLSDPTGEQYF.

The CDR3 here is CASSSPRQGKLASGANVLTF. The CDR3 DNA reads as TGTGCCAGCAGTTCCCCCCGACAGGGGAAATTAGCTTCTGGGGCCAACGTCCTGACTTTC. The chain couples TRBV28 to TRBJ2-6; 8 bases are a match to TRBD1. There are 20 residues in the CDR3. With V trimmed by 4 bases and J by 1 base, 15 bases remained unmatched. CDR1 is MDHEN and CDR2 is SYDVKM in the germline V gene.

This clonotype was counted a few times. The CDR3 is CASSQDFDQPQHF. DNA for the CDR3: TGCGCCAGCAGCCAAGATTTTGATCAGCCCCAGCATTTT. The chain uses TRBV4-3 and TRBJ1-5; unclear D gene. The CDR3 is 13 amino acids. Trimming shortened V by 0 bases and J by 5 bases, and 5 bases separated the two germline ends. Germline lookup yields CDR1 LGHNA and CDR2 YSLEER.

The V and J genes are TRBV6-5 and TRBJ2-1, with TRBD2 matching over 12 bases. The CDR3 extends over 15 amino acids. With 5 bases clipped from V and 4 bases from J, the junction kept 3 bases outside the gene matches. Germline values: CDR1 MNHEY, CDR2 SVGAGI. The CDR3 DNA follows: TGTGCCAGCAGTCGCGGGACTAGCGGGTACAATGAGCAGTTCTTC. It yields the protein CASSRGTSGYNEQFF.

The chain couples TRBV7-2 to TRBJ2-5; TRBD1 is a possible D gene (6 bases). Germline values: CDR1 SGHTA, CDR2 FQGNSA. The CDR3 sequence is 14 residues long. The V and J ends lost 10 bases and 5 bases respectively, with 20 bases between them. CDR3 sequence: CAIQTGPKGETQYF. The CDR3 DNA follows: TGTGCCATCCAGACAGGCCCCAAAGGGGAGACCCAGTACTTC.

This clonotype was counted a few times. The V call is TRBV7-9, the J call TRBJ2-7; 7 nucleotides agree with TRBD1. CDR1 and CDR2 from the germline V gene are SEHNR and FQNEAQ (reference sequence). V was clipped by 6 bases and J by 0 bases; unmatched bases: 11. This CDR3 has 16 residues. In nucleotides, the CDR3 is TGTGCCAGCAGAATACAGGGGATCCAGAGCTCCTACGAGCAGTACGTC. It yields the protein CASRIQGIQSSYEQYV.

This clonotype was counted between two and nine times. V usage is TRBV12-3 or TRBV12-4 and J usage is TRBJ1-5, with D possibly being TRBD1 (5 bases). The CDR3 contains 15 residues. V lost 4 bases and J 4 bases, leaving 14 bases between the germline ends. CDR3 amino acids: CASSSLGGSNQPQHF. For the CDR3, the DNA is TGTGCCAGCAGTTCCTTGGGGGGGTCGAATCAGCCCCAGCATTTT.

This clonotype was seen more than once but under ten times. The V gene is TRBV12-3 or TRBV12-4, the J gene TRBJ1-5; 7 bases are a match to TRBD1. The CDR3 totals 13 residues. With 7 bases clipped from V and 5 bases from J, the junction kept 5 bases outside the gene matches. CDR3 region: CASTNRGDQPQHF. DNA for the CDR3: TGTGCCAGCACCAACAGGGGTGATCAGCCCCAGCATTTT.

CDR3 sequence reads: CASLQETQYF. In DNA, the CDR3 is TGTGCCAGCCTCCAGGAGACCCAGTACTTC. This chain connects TRBV25-1 to TRBJ2-5; D uncertain. Germline CDR1 and CDR2: MGHDK and SYGVNS. CDR3 length: 10 residues. Trimming removed 8 bases at V and 5 bases at J, with 6 bases between.

This chain joins TRBV7-6 and TRBJ2-5, with TRBD2 matching 11 bases. The trim removed 2 bases at V and 4 bases at J, leaving 3 bases unmatched. CDR3 length equals 15 residues. Germline V lookup: CDR1 SGHVS, CDR2 FNYEAQ. CDR3 protein: CASSLSGLAGETQYF. CDR3 sequence (DNA): TGTGCCAGCAGCTTATCCGGACTAGCGGGAGAGACCCAGTACTTC. Based on the CDR3 plus reference TRBV7-6 and TRBJ2-5, the full variable domain is GAGVSQSPRYKVTKRGQDVALRCDPISGHVSLYWYRQALGQGPEFLTYFNYEAQQDKSGLPNDRFSAERPEGSISTLTIQRTEQRDSAMYRCASSLSGLAGETQYFGPGTRLLVL.

This clonotype was seen a few times. The chain joins TRBV7-6 to TRBJ1-4; no firm D call. Per the germline V gene, CDR1 is SGHVS and CDR2 is FNYEAQ. V lost 0 bases and J lost 13, with 9 bases in between. This CDR3 spans 12 amino acids. CDR3 DNA: TGTGCCAGCAGCTTAGCGGCTAACGGACTGTTTTTT. Translated, it gives CASSLAANGLFF.

This clonotype was counted only a few times. This sequence joins TRBV6-2 or TRBV6-3 and TRBJ1-5; TRBD1 agrees at 7 bases. V lost 6 bases to trimming and J lost 0 bases; unmatched junction nucleotides: 14. CDR1 and CDR2 from the germline V gene are MNHEY and SVGEGT. The CDR3 consists of 18 residues. The CDR3 DNA sequence: TGTGCCAGCAGCCCCGGACCGCAGGGGGGGTATAGCAATCAGCCCCAGCATTTT. Translation gives CASSPGPQGGYSNQPQHF.